Below, 31 T cell receptor beta chains from the same sample are listed, as sequenced in a study of blood T cell repertoires in COVID-19. Sequenced by immunoSEQ multiplex PCR; TCRdb stores in-frame clones only, minus some. This sample yields 25,000 to 30,000 clones, of which approximately 85% are seen a single time; around 30% belongs to the top ten. The specimen was peripheral blood. The origin of the receptors is a woman older than 75 with COVID-19, enrolled during active disease.

V usage is TRBV6-5 and J usage is TRBJ1-4; D possibly corresponds to TRBD1 (6 bases). CDR3 length: 14 amino acids. Germline loops: CDR1 MNHEY, CDR2 SVGAGI. V was trimmed by 7 bases and J by 7 bases, leaving 16 bases between them. In nucleotides, the CDR3 is TGTGCCAGCAAGTACAGGGAGTTGGGTGAAAAACTGTTTTTT. Translated: CASKYRELGEKLFF.

CDR3 protein: CASSAGTGELFF. The CDR3 DNA sequence: TGTGCCAGCAGCGCGGGAACCGGGGAGCTGTTTTTT. The J gene is TRBJ2-2, the V gene TRBV11-3, with TRBD2 as a possible D gene (6 bases). V was trimmed by 5 bases and J by 5 bases, leaving 6 bases between them. There are 12 residues in the CDR3. Germline loops: CDR1 SGHNT, CDR2 YENEEA.

The V and J genes are TRBV6-1 and TRBJ2-6; 12 nucleotides line up with TRBD2. V gave up 4 bases and J gave up 1 base; unmatched junction bases: 2. The CDR3 is 17 residues long. Germline CDR1 reads MNHNS; CDR2 reads SASEGT. The CDR3 loop reads CASSGLAGVSGANVLTF. CDR3 bases: TGTGCCAGCAGTGGACTAGCGGGGGTTTCTGGGGCCAACGTCCTGACTTTC.

The rearrangement uses TRBV5-1 and TRBJ1-4; tentative D call: TRBD1 (5 bases). Germline CDR1 SGHRS, CDR2 YFSETQ. Trimming shortened V by 0 bases and J by 7 bases, and 10 bases separated the two germline ends. The length of the CDR3 is 14 residues. CDR3 loop: CASSLVGRGEKLFF. The CDR3 nucleotides read TGCGCCAGCAGCTTGGTAGGAAGGGGTGAAAAACTGTTTTTT.

Only a few counts were recorded for this clone. The chain is built from TRBV3-1 (or the pseudogene TRBV3-2) and TRBJ2-7, with D maybe TRBD1 (5 bases). The CDR3 is 16 residues long. CDR1 LGHDT and CDR2 YNNKEL come from the germline V gene (reference sequence). Between the trimmed V and J ends, which lost 1 base and 5 bases, there was a span of 18 bases. As DNA, the CDR3 is TGTGCCAGCAGCCAAGTCAGGGTCTCCTACGTCCACGAGCAGTACTTC. Translated: CASSQVRVSYVHEQYF.

This clone has a handful of counts. The rearrangement links TRBV5-1 to TRBJ1-1; 7 bases are a match to TRBD1. The V gene end was trimmed by 0 bases and the J gene end by 2 bases; junction bases not matched to a gene: 16. Germline V gene data show CDR1 as SGHRS and CDR2 as YFSETQ. CDR3 length: 19 amino acids. The CDR3 nucleotides read TGCGCCAGCAGCTTGGCCAAGACGGGACAGACAGGGCCTAACACTGAAGCTTTCTTT. This encodes CASSLAKTGQTGPNTEAFF.

The genes are TRBV2 and TRBJ2-7; a possible D gene is TRBD2 (6 bases). The V end lost 5 bases, the J end lost 4 bases, and 18 bases lay between the germline ends. The CDR3 runs to 15 residues. Germline lookup yields CDR1 SNHLY and CDR2 FYNNEI. CDR3 protein: CASSRSNKGGYEQYF. CDR3 sequence (DNA): TGTGCCAGCAGTCGTTCAAACAAGGGAGGATACGAGCAGTACTTC.

The gene calls are TRBV29-1 and TRBJ2-7; 10 nucleotides line up with TRBD2. V gave up 4 bases and J gave up 2 bases; unmatched junction bases: 5. The CDR3 runs 14 residues. Germline assignment: CDR1 SQVTM and CDR2 ANQGSEA. The CDR3 bases are TGCAGCGTTGTCGGACTAGCGGATACCTACGAGCAGTACTTC. Translating it yields CSVVGLADTYEQYF.

This chain joins TRBV7-8 and TRBJ1-2; D not resolved. The length of the CDR3 is 14 residues. Germline CDR1 reads SGHVS; CDR2 reads FQNEAQ. V lost 6 bases to trimming and J lost 1 base, with 12 bases between them. CDR3 loop: CASRPRGNNYGYTF. CDR3 DNA: TGTGCCAGCAGACCACGGGGAAATAACTATGGCTACACCTTC.

This chain uses TRBV19 with TRBJ2-1, with 11 bases identical to TRBD2. The CDR3 is 16 residues long. CDR1 is LNHDA and CDR2 is SQIVND in the germline V gene (reference sequence). V dropped 3 bases and J dropped 4; count of bases not matched to a gene: 5. CDR3 nucleotide sequence: TGTGCCAGTAGTATTACTAGCGGGGGACCTTACAATGAGCAGTTCTTC. Its protein is CASSITSGGPYNEQFF.

The V and J genes are TRBV5-1 and TRBJ2-6; 10 nucleotides align to TRBD1. The CDR3 spans 17 residues. V lost 5 bases and J lost 0; bases outside the gene matches: 5. Per the germline V gene, CDR1 is SGHRS and CDR2 is YFSETQ. The CDR3, as DNA: TGCGCCAGCAGTGCGGACAGGGGGATCTCTGGGGCCAACGTCCTGACTTTC. Translated, it gives CASSADRGISGANVLTF.

CDR3 sequence (DNA): TGTGCCAGCAGCACCCGGGGGACAGGGGTTAGCGAGCAGTACTTC. This codes for CASSTRGTGVSEQYF. The chain uses TRBV9 and TRBJ2-7; TRBD1 matches at 10 bases. Germline assignment: CDR1 SGDLS and CDR2 YYNGEE. The CDR3 runs to 15 residues. V lost 4 bases and J lost 6; bases outside the gene matches: 10.

This clone is judged medium-sized. The chain couples TRBV5-1 to TRBJ2-7; D ambiguous. This CDR3 has 12 amino acids. Germline loops: CDR1 SGHRS, CDR2 YFSETQ. Trimming took 3 bases from V and 3 from J, leaving 7 bases between them. The CDR3 DNA sequence: TGCGCCAGCAGCTGGCCTCTCTACGAGCAGTACTTC. Residues: CASSWPLYEQYF. Looking up the rest from reference TRBV5-1 and TRBJ2-7 gives the full variable domain: KAGVTQTPRYLIKTRGQQVTLSCSPISGHRSVSWYQQTPGQGLQFLFEYFSETQRNKGNFPGRFSGRQFSNSRSEMNVSTLELGDSALYLCASSWPLYEQYFGPGTRLTVT.

V and J are TRBV7-2 and TRBJ1-2; no reliable D call. CDR1 and CDR2 (germline): SGHTA, FQGNSA. CDR3 length: 13 amino acids. V shed 6 bases and J shed 3 bases, with 11 bases lying between them. The CDR3 is CASRQDNYYGYTF. CDR3 sequence (DNA): TGTGCCAGCAGACAAGACAACTACTATGGCTACACCTTC.

The chain employs TRBV2 and TRBJ1-5; D is undetermined. CDR1 and CDR2 from the germline V gene are SNHLY and FYNNEI. The CDR3 sequence is 14 residues long. V was shortened by 4 bases and J by 0 bases, with 7 bases between the two germline ends. CDR3 sequence: CASSGQDSNQPQHF. The CDR3 DNA reads as TGTGCCAGCAGTGGGCAGGATAGCAATCAGCCCCAGCATTTT.

This chain joins TRBV4-1 and TRBJ1-6, with D perhaps matching TRBD1 (6 bases). The V gene's germline CDR1 is MGHRA and CDR2 YSYEKL. Trimming cost V 0 bases and J 8 bases, with 20 bases left between them. CDR3 length: 18 amino acids. CDR3 residues: CASSQDLLQGPDYSPLHF. DNA of the CDR3: TGCGCCAGCAGCCAAGACCTACTACAGGGACCGGATTATTCACCCCTCCACTTT.

The chain recombines TRBV6-5 with TRBJ2-1; TRBD1 aligns across 12 bases. Germline V gives CDR1 MNHEY, CDR2 SVGAGI. The CDR3 contains 15 residues. Germline trimming cut 2 bases from V and 7 bases from J; bases unmatched to any gene: 3. The CDR3 sequence: CASSYRGQGANEQFF. In DNA form, the CDR3 reads TGTGCCAGCAGTTACAGGGGACAGGGGGCGAATGAGCAGTTCTTC.

The CDR3 protein is CASSLDRGSYNEQFF. The CDR3 DNA is TGTGCCAGCAGCTTAGACAGGGGTTCCTACAATGAGCAGTTCTTC. The rearrangement joins TRBV7-2 to TRBJ2-1; TRBD1 matches 7 bases. The germline V gene has CDR1 SGHTA and CDR2 FQGNSA. The length of the CDR3 is 15 residues. Unmatched junction bases numbered 1, after V lost 1 base and J lost 1 base.

This clone was seen only a few times. This chain joins TRBV25-1 and TRBJ1-3; unclear D gene. The CDR3 loop spans 13 amino acids. With 7 bases removed from V and 7 bases from J, the gap between germline ends came to 14 bases. Germline-derived CDR1 and CDR2 are MGHDK and SYGVNS. The chain's CDR3 is CASTGGPANTIYF. DNA for the CDR3: TGTGCCAGCACCGGAGGGCCAGCGAACACCATATATTTT.

This chain links TRBV12-5 with TRBJ2-2; 8 nucleotides agree with TRBD1. The CDR3 runs 17 residues. V shed 4 bases, J shed 1 base, and the junction held 8 bases outside the gene matches. The germline CDR1 and CDR2 sequences are LGHNT and FRNRAP. The CDR3 is CASGSGQGFQNTGELFF. The CDR3 DNA follows: TGTGCTAGTGGTTCCGGACAGGGATTCCAGAACACCGGGGAGCTGTTTTTT.

This clone was recorded once. V is TRBV7-2 and J is TRBJ1-4, with 9 bases matching TRBD1. V was clipped by 5 bases and J by 8 bases; unmatched bases: 18. Germline assignment: CDR1 SGHTA and CDR2 FQGNSA. There are 18 residues in the CDR3. The CDR3 loop is CASSQQGQGGAVKEKLFF. CDR3 DNA: TGTGCCAGCAGCCAACAGGGACAGGGAGGAGCGGTAAAAGAAAAACTGTTTTTT.

This clone was counted a single time. This CDR3 is CAWRTGDRNYNEQFF. CDR3 sequence (DNA): TGTGCCTGGAGGACGGGGGACAGGAATTACAATGAGCAGTTCTTC. The J gene is TRBJ2-1, the V gene TRBV30; 8 bases line up with TRBD1. Germline V gene sequence: CDR1 GTSNPN, CDR2 SVGIG (reference sequence). The CDR3 covers 15 residues. J was trimmed by 4 bases and V by 3 bases; bases with no gene match: 8. Filled out from reference TRBV30 and TRBJ2-1, the complete variable domain reads SQTIHQWPATLVQPVGSPLSLECTVEGTSNPNLYWYRQAAGRGLQLLFYSVGIGQISSEVPQNLSASRPQDRQFILSSKKLLLSDSGFYLCAWRTGDRNYNEQFFGPGTRLTVL.

This clone was seen a few times. The chain is built from TRBV7-2 and TRBJ2-2; a possible D gene is TRBD2 (5 bases). This CDR3 is 14 amino acids long. The V gene lost 3 bases and the J gene lost 3 bases, with 8 bases spanning the gap. Germline lookup yields CDR1 SGHTA and CDR2 FQGNSA. CDR3 DNA: TGTGCCAGCAGCTTGACTACAGACACCGGGGAGCTGTTTTTT. It translates to CASSLTTDTGELFF. Together with reference TRBV7-2 and TRBJ2-2, the CDR3 gives the full variable domain: GAGVSQSPSNKVTEKGKDVELRCDPISGHTALYWYRQSLGQGLEFLIYFQGNSAPDKSGLPSDRFSAERTGGSVSTLTIQRTQQEDSAVYLCASSLTTDTGELFFGEGSRLTVL.

This clone was seen only a few times. The chain carries TRBV29-1 and TRBJ1-3, with TRBD1 matching 7 bases. The CDR3 covers 15 residues. V trimming: 4 bases; J trimming: 0 bases; junction bases outside the gene matches: 6. Germline loops: CDR1 SQVTM, CDR2 ANQGSEA. The CDR3 here is CSVGLGTASGNTIYF. The CDR3 DNA reads TGCAGCGTTGGGTTAGGGACAGCCTCTGGAAACACCATATATTTT.

The V call is TRBV9, the J call TRBJ1-1, with 7 bases lining up with TRBD1. The germline CDR1 and CDR2 sequences are SGDLS and YYNGEE. V shed 4 bases, J shed 8 bases, and the junction held 5 bases outside the gene matches. This CDR3 is built from 12 residues. The CDR3 DNA reads TGTGCCAGCAGCAAGACAGGGTCGGAAGCTTTCTTT. Protein: CASSKTGSEAFF. The variable domain in full, completed from reference TRBV9 and TRBJ1-1, reads DSGVTQTPKHLITATGQRVTLRCSPRSGDLSVYWYQQSLDQGLQFLIQYYNGEERAKGNILERFSAQQFPDLHSELNLSSLELGDSALYFCASSKTGSEAFFGQGTRLTVV.

The J gene is TRBJ2-1, the V gene TRBV2; D possibly corresponds to TRBD1 (6 bases). Germline values: CDR1 SNHLY, CDR2 FYNNEI. The ends were cut back, 7 bases at V and 6 bases at J, with 10 bases in the middle. The CDR3 sequence is 12 residues long. The CDR3 protein is CASKLQGNEQFF. CDR3 nucleotide sequence: TGTGCCAGCAAGTTACAGGGCAATGAGCAGTTCTTC.

This rearrangement joins TRBV3-1 (or the pseudogene TRBV3-2) to TRBJ2-1; no firm D call. Germline CDR1 reads LGHDT; CDR2 reads YNNKEL (reference sequence). V was clipped by 1 base and J by 7 bases, with 8 bases between them. There are 13 residues in the CDR3. The CDR3 DNA sequence: TGTGCCAGCAGCCAAGCGTCCGTGAATGAGCAGTTCTTC. Residues: CASSQASVNEQFF.

The V gene is TRBV7-8, the J gene TRBJ2-6; D not certain. The V end lost 0 bases, the J end lost 0 bases, and 9 bases lay between the germline ends. The CDR3 totals 17 residues. From germline, CDR1 is SGHVS and CDR2 FQNEAQ. The CDR3 reads CASSLAAGLSGANVLTF. The CDR3 nucleotides read TGTGCCAGCAGCTTAGCGGCAGGTCTCTCTGGGGCCAACGTCCTGACTTTC.

This chain links TRBV11-2 with TRBJ1-1; D might be TRBD1 (5 bases). This CDR3 has 14 amino acids. Trimming stripped 4 bases from V and 4 bases from J, with 13 bases between. Germline V gene data show CDR1 as SGHAT and CDR2 as FQNNGV. In DNA, the CDR3 is TGTGCCAGCAGCTCCAGGGTCGTGGGCACTGAAGCTTTCTTT. Encoded protein: CASSSRVVGTEAFF.

The chain joins TRBV10-3 to TRBJ1-2; a weak D match, TRBD1 (6 bases). The V and J ends lost 2 bases and 7 bases respectively, with 17 bases between them. Per the germline V gene, CDR1 is ENHRY and CDR2 is SYGVKD. This CDR3 spans 15 amino acids. The CDR3 reads CAISEIRQGNSGYTF. The CDR3 nucleotides are TGTGCCATCAGTGAGATTAGGCAGGGGAATAGTGGCTACACCTTC.

V gene TRBV9 combines with J gene TRBJ1-4; D unclear. Trimming took 0 bases from V and 5 from J, leaving 20 bases between them. Germline V CDR1 and CDR2: SGDLS, YYNGEE. The CDR3 has 18 residues. CDR3 loop: CASSVASVVGTLNEKLFF. The DNA for the CDR3 is TGTGCCAGCAGCGTAGCTTCGGTGGTCGGTACTTTGAATGAAAAACTGTTTTTT.